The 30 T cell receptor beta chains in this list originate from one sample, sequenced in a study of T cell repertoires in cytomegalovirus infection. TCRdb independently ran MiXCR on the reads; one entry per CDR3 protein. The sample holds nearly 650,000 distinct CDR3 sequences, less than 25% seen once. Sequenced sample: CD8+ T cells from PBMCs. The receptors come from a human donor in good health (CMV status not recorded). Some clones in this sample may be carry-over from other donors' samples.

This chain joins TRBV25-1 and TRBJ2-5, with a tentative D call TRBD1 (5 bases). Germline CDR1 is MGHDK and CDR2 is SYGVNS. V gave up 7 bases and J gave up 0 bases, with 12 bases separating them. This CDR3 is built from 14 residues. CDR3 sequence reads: CASMQGGYQETQYF. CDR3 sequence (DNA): TGTGCCAGCATGCAGGGCGGATACCAAGAGACCCAGTACTTC.

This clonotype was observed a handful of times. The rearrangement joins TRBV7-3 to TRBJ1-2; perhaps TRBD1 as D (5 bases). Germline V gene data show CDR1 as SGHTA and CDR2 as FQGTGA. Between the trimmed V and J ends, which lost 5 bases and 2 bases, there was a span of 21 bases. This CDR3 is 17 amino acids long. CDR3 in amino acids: CASSPATDVDSNYGYTF. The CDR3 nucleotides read TGTGCCAGCAGCCCAGCGACGGACGTAGACAGCAACTATGGCTACACCTTC. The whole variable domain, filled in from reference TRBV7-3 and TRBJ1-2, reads GAGVSQTPSNKVTEKGKYVELRCDPISGHTALYWYRQSLGQGPEFLIYFQGTGAADDSGLPNDRFFAVRPEGSVSTLKIQRTERGDSAVYLCASSPATDVDSNYGYTFGSGTRLTVV.

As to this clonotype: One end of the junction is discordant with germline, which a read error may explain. The CDR3 loop is CDSSLAIGLFYEQYF. In DNA, the CDR3 is TGTGACAGCAGTTTGGCAATCGGGTTGTTCTACGAGCAGTACTTC. The chain uses TRBV27 and TRBJ2-7; D not resolved. The germline CDR1 and CDR2 sequences are MNHEY and SMNVEV (reference sequence). The CDR3 length is 15 residues.

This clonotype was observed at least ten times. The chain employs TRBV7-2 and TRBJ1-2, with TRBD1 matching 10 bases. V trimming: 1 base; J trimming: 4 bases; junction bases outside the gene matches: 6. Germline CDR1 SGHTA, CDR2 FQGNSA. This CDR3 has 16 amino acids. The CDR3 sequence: CASSLEMRQGAYGYTF. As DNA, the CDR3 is TGTGCCAGCAGCTTAGAGATGCGACAGGGGGCCTATGGCTACACCTTC. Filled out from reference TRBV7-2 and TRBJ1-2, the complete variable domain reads GAGVSQSPSNKVTEKGKDVELRCDPISGHTALYWYRQSLGQGLEFLIYFQGNSAPDKSGLPSDRFSAERTGGSVSTLTIQRTQQEDSAVYLCASSLEMRQGAYGYTFGSGTRLTVV.

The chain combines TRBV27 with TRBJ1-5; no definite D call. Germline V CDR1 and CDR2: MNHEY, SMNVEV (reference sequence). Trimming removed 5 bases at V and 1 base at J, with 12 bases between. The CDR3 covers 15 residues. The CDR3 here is CASSPRYGSNQPQHF. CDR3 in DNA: TGTGCCAGCAGTCCCCGATACGGAAGCAATCAGCCCCAGCATTTT.

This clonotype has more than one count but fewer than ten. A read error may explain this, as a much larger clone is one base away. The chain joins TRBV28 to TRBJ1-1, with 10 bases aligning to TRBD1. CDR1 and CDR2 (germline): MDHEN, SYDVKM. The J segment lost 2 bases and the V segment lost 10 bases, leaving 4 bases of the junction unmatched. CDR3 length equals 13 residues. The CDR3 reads CATETGGNTEAFF. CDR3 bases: TGTGCCACCGAGACAGGGGGCAACACTGAAGCTTTCTTT.

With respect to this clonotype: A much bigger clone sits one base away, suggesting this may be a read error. CDR3 DNA: TGTGCCAGCAGCCAATTAACTGGTCTCTCTGGGACCAACGTCCTGACTTTC. This translates into CASSQLTGLSGTNVLTF. This sequence joins TRBV14 and TRBJ2-6; D gene unclear. CDR1 is SGHDN and CDR2 is FVKESK in the germline V gene. The CDR3 is made up of 17 amino acids.

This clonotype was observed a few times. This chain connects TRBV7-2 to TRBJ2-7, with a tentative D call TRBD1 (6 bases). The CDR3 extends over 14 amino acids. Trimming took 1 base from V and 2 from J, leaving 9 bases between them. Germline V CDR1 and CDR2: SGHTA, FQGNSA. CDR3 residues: CASSLGTVAYEQYV. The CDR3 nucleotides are TGTGCCAGCAGCTTAGGGACAGTAGCCTACGAGCAGTACGTC.

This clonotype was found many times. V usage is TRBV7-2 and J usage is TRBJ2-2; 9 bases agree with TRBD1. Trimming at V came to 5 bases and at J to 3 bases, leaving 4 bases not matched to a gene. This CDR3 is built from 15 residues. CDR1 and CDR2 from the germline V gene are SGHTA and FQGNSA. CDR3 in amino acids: CASSPDRGDTGELFF. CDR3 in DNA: TGTGCCAGCAGCCCGGACAGGGGAGACACCGGGGAGCTGTTTTTT.

The CDR3 DNA sequence: TGTGCCAGCAGCTTAGTGGCGACAGGGGGCTTCGAGCAGTACTTC. Translating gives CASSLVATGGFEQYF. J is TRBJ2-7 and V is TRBV7-9; 10 bases fit TRBD1. The V and J ends lost 1 base and 6 bases, in that order; junction bases with no gene match: 6. CDR1 is SEHNR, CDR2 FQNEAQ, per germline (reference sequence). The CDR3 is 15 amino acids.

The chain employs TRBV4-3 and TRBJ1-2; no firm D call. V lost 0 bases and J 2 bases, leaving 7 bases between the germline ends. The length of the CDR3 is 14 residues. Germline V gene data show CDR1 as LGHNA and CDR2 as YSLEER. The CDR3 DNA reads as TGCGCCAGCAGCCAAGAGTCGGGCAACTATGGCTACACCTTC. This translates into CASSQESGNYGYTF.

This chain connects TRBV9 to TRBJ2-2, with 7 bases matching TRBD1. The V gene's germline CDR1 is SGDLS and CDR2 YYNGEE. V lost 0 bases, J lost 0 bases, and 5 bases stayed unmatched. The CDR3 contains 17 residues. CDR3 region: CASSVDRDRPNTGELFF. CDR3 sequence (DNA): TGTGCCAGCAGCGTAGACCGGGACAGACCGAACACCGGGGAGCTGTTTTTT.

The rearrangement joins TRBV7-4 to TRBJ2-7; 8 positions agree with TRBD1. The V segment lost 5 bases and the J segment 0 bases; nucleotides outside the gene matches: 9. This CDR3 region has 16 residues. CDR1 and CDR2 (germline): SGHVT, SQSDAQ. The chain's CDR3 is CASSGTGTGYSYEQYV. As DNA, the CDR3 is TGTGCCAGCAGCGGAACCGGGACAGGCTACTCCTACGAGCAGTACGTC.

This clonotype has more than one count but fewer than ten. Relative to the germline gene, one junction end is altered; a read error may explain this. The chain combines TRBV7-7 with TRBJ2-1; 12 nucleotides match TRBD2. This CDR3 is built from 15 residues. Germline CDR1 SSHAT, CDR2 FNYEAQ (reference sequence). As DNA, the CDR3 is TGTGCTAGCAGCCCAACTAGCGGGGGGTGGAATGAGCAGTTCTTC. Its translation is CASSPTSGGWNEQFF.

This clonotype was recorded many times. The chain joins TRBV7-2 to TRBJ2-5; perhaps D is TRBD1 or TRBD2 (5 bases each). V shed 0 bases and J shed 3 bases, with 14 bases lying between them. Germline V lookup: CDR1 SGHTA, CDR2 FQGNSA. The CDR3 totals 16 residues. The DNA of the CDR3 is TGTGCCAGCAGCTTAGCCCCCGGGACGGTAAAAGAGACCCAGTACTTC. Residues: CASSLAPGTVKETQYF. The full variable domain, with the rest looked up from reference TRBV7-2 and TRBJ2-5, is GAGVSQSPSNKVTEKGKDVELRCDPISGHTALYWYRQSLGQGLEFLIYFQGNSAPDKSGLPSDRFSAERTGGSVSTLTIQRTQQEDSAVYLCASSLAPGTVKETQYFGPGTRLLVL.

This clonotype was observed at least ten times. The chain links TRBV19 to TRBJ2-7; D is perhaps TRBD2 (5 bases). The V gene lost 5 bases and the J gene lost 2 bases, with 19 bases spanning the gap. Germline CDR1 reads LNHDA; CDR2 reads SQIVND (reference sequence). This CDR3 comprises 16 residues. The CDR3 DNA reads TGTGCCAGTAGTTTCTCCCACGGGGAAGTTACCTACGAGCAGTACTTC. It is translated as CASSFSHGEVTYEQYF.

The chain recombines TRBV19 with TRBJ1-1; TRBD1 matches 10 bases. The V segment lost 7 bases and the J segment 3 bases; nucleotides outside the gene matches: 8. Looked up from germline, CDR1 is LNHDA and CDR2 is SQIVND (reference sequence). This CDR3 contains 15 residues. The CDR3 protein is CASKARTGGDTEAFF. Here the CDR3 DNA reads TGTGCCAGTAAGGCGAGGACAGGGGGAGACACTGAAGCTTTCTTT.

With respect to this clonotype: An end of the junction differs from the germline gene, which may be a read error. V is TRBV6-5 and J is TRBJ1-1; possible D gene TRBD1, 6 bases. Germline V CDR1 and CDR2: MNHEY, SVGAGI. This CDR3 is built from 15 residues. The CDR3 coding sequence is TGTGCCAACAGTTACTCGATAGTGTCGACAGGAGAAGCTTTCTTT. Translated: CANSYSIVSTGEAFF.

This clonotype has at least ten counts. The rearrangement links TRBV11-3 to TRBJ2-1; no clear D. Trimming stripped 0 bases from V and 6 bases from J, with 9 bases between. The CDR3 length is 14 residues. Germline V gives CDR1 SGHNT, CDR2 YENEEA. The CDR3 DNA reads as TGTGCCAGCAGCTTAGAGTGGGGTGGCAATGAGCAGTTCTTC. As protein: CASSLEWGGNEQFF.

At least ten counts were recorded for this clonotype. This chain's CDR3 is CASREDRGLTNYGYTF. The CDR3 DNA follows: TGTGCCAGCAGGGAGGACAGGGGGCTGACTAACTATGGCTACACCTTC. J is TRBJ1-2 and V is TRBV6-1, with 11 bases aligning to TRBD1. There are 16 residues in the CDR3. Looked up from germline, CDR1 is MNHNS and CDR2 is SASEGT. The ends lost 6 bases at V and 0 bases at J; junction bases unmatched: 6.

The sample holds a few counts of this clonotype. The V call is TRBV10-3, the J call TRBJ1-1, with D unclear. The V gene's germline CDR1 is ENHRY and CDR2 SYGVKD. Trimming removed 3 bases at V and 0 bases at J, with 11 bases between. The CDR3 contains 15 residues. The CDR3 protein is CAISDVEQLNTEAFF. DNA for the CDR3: TGTGCCATCAGTGACGTGGAACAGTTGAACACTGAAGCTTTCTTT.

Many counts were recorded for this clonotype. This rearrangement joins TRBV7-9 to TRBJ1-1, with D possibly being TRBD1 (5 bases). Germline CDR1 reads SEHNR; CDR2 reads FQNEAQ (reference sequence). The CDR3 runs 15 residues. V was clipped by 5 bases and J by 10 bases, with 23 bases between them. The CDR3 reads CASSDGASAVGGAFF. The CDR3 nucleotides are TGTGCCAGCAGCGATGGGGCCTCTGCGGTTGGAGGAGCTTTCTTT.

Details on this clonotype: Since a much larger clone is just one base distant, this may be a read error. The CDR3 loop reads CASSSSSGWYNEQFF. Here the CDR3 DNA reads TGTGCCAGCAGTTCTTCTAGCGGGTGGTACAATGAGCAGTTCTTC. The V gene is TRBV12-3 or TRBV12-4, the J gene TRBJ2-1; TRBD2 matches 8 bases. After removal of 4 bases from V and 4 bases from J, the junction contained 6 bases not matched to a gene. CDR3 length: 15 residues.

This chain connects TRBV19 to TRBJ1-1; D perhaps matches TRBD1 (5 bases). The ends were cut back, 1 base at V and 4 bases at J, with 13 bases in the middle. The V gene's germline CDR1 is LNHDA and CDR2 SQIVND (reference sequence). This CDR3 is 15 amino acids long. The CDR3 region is CASSIGRGISTEAFF. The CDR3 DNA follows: TGTGCCAGTAGTATAGGACGGGGGATCAGCACTGAAGCTTTCTTT.

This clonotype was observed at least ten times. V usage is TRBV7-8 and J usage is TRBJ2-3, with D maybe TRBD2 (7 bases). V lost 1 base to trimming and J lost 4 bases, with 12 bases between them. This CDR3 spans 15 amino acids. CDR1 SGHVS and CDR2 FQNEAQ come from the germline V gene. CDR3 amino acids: CASSLEGGSSDTQYF. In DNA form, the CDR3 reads TGTGCCAGCAGCTTAGAGGGGGGGTCTTCAGATACGCAGTATTTT.

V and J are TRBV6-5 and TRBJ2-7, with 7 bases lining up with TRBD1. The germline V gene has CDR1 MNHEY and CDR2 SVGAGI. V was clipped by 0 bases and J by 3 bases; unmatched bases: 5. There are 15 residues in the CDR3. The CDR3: CASSYSRQGYYEQYF. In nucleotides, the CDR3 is TGTGCCAGCAGTTACTCTAGACAGGGCTACTACGAGCAGTACTTC.

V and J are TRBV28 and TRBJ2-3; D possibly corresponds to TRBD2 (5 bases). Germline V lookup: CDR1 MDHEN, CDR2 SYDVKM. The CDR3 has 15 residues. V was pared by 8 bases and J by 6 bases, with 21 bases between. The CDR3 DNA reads TGTGCCAGCTCCGGCAGAGGGAGCCTTGTGGATACGCAGTATTTT. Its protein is CASSGRGSLVDTQYF.

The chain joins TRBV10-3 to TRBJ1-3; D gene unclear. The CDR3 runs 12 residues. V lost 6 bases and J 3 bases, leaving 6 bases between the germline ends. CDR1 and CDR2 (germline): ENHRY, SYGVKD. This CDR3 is CAIRLYGNTIYF. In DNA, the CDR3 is TGTGCCATCAGGCTCTATGGAAACACCATATATTTT.

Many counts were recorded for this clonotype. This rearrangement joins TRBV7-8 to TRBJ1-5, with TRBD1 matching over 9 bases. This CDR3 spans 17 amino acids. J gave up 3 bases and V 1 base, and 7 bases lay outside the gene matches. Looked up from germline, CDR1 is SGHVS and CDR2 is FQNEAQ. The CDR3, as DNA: TGTGCCAGCAGCTTAGGTCTGACAGGGGGTGCCAATCAGCCCCAGCATTTT. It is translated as CASSLGLTGGANQPQHF.

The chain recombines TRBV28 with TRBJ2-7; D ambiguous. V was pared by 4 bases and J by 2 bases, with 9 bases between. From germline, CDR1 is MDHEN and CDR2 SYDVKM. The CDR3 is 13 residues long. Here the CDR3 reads CASSYSLTYEQYV. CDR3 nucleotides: TGTGCCAGCAGTTATTCCCTAACCTACGAGCAGTACGTC.